The clone carrying this T cell receptor (beta chain) turned up a few times. Its matching antigen is unknown. These data come from a study of post-analysis software for immune sequencing data. Turning to the study itself: Relapsing-remitting, secondary progressive and progressive-relapsing multiple sclerosis were all included among the disease courses. Findings of the study overall: Five or six TRBV segments were significantly more frequent in patients than in controls. TRBV5-6, TRBV5-1 and TRBV20-1 were among these segments. When compared against controls, multiple sclerosis patients showed significantly lower normalized Chao1 diversity.

The ends were cut back, 0 bases at V and 8 bases at J, with 11 bases in the middle. Germline CDR1 and CDR2: MNHEY and SMNVEV (reference sequence). The CDR3 is made up of 15 amino acids. Unique molecular identifiers were carried by the TCR beta cDNA libraries. T cells, about 0.85 to 11 million of them, yielded roughly 470,000 cDNA molecules. TCRdb ran MiXCR on the PCR reads and lists one entry per CDR3 protein. The profile covers fewer than 600,000 distinct CDR3 sequences, with over 35% appearing a single time and roughly 12% taken by the ten largest. This sequence originates from a girl under 18 with multiple sclerosis. The sequenced material came from blood. This chain joins TRBV27 and TRBJ1-6; D may be TRBD1 (5 bases). This chain's CDR3 is CASSLSGRGYSPLHF. CDR3 nucleotide sequence: TGTGCCAGCAGTTTATCTGGTAGGGGTTATTCACCCCTCCACTTT.